These 18 T cell receptor beta chains were sequenced from one sample in a study of blood T cell repertoires in COVID-19. Libraries were prepared by immunoSEQ multiplex PCR; TCRdb keeps only in-frame clonotypes and omits some of them. Of about 200,000 clones in the sample, about three quarters are singletons; the top ten hold roughly 6.7%. Sequencing was carried out using peripheral blood. The receptors originated from a woman in her 70s with acute or convalescent COVID-19.

The chain has TRBV10-1 and TRBJ2-1; TRBD2 is a possible D gene (5 bases). The germline V and J ends were trimmed by 3 bases and 10 bases, with 16 bases remaining between them. Germline V CDR1 and CDR2: WNHNN, SYGVQD (reference sequence). This CDR3 is 14 amino acids long. The chain's CDR3 is CASSEGRGRWEQFF. The CDR3 DNA sequence: TGCGCCAGCAGTGAAGGAAGAGGGCGGTGGGAGCAGTTCTTC.

This clone was detected once. V usage is TRBV19 and J usage is TRBJ2-5; a weak D match, TRBD1 (5 bases). Per the germline V gene, CDR1 is LNHDA and CDR2 is SQIVND (reference sequence). V shed 2 bases and J shed 2 bases, with 9 bases lying between them. The CDR3 totals 14 residues. The CDR3 reads CASSISAGQETQYF. The DNA of the CDR3 is TGTGCCAGTAGTATAAGTGCAGGGCAAGAGACCCAGTACTTC.

This chain links TRBV25-1 with TRBJ1-4, with D possibly TRBD1 on 5 matching bases. V lost 3 bases and J lost 7, with 15 bases in between. The CDR3 is 15 amino acids. The germline gives CDR1 MGHDK, CDR2 SYGVNS. The CDR3 spells CASSDQGMAREKLFF. Written as DNA, the CDR3 is TGTGCCAGCAGTGATCAGGGTATGGCACGTGAAAAACTGTTTTTT.

CDR3 residues: CASSDYREQFF. The CDR3 nucleotides read TGTGCCAGCAGTGATTATCGGGAGCAGTTCTTC. The chain combines TRBV6-2 or TRBV6-3 with TRBJ2-1; D gene ambiguous. This CDR3 is 11 amino acids long. V was cut by 5 bases and J by 10 bases, with 9 bases left in between. CDR1 and CDR2 (germline): MNHEY, SVGEGT.

The chain is built from TRBV7-3 and TRBJ2-2; perhaps TRBD1 as D (6 bases). V lost 5 bases and J 6 bases, leaving 10 bases between the germline ends. CDR1 and CDR2 (germline): SGHTA, FQGTGA. The CDR3 spans 13 residues. CDR3 bases: TGTGCCAGCAGCGATACAGGGCCCGGGGAGCTGTTTTTT. It codes for CASSDTGPGELFF.

The chain employs TRBV19 and TRBJ2-6; a possible D gene is TRBD1 (6 bases). Trimming stripped 4 bases from V and 0 bases from J, with 13 bases between. The CDR3 is 17 amino acids. Per the germline V gene, CDR1 is LNHDA and CDR2 is SQIVND (reference sequence). CDR3 loop: CASSTPLDSSGANVLTF. The CDR3 DNA sequence: TGTGCCAGTAGTACCCCCCTGGACAGCTCTGGGGCCAACGTCCTGACTTTC.

The chain is built from TRBV24-1 and TRBJ2-1, with TRBD1 matching over 7 bases. V trimming: 4 bases; J trimming: 11 bases; junction bases outside the gene matches: 7. This CDR3 contains 13 residues. Germline values: CDR1 KGHDR, CDR2 SFDVKD. The chain's CDR3 is CATSEGGQEKQFF. CDR3 coding DNA: TGTGCCACCAGTGAGGGCGGACAGGAAAAGCAGTTCTTC.

This sequence joins TRBV6-2 or TRBV6-3 and TRBJ1-5; the match to TRBD1 covers 8 bases. Germline CDR1 MNHEY, CDR2 SVGEGT. With V trimmed by 6 bases and J by 7 bases, 8 bases remained unmatched. CDR3 length: 14 amino acids. As DNA, the CDR3 is TGTGCCAGCAGCCCCCAGGGGGCAAGGCAGCCCCAGCATTTT. Its translation: CASSPQGARQPQHF.

CDR3 DNA sequence: TGCGCCAGCAGCCAAGCCTCAGGGGGCCGTGGAAACACCATATATTTT. It translates to CASSQASGGRGNTIYF. The V gene is TRBV4-1, the J gene TRBJ1-3; 8 bases match TRBD1. Trimming took 1 base from V and 3 from J; bases not matched to a gene: 5. The CDR3 is 16 residues long. The germline CDR1 and CDR2 sequences are MGHRA and YSYEKL.

The chain joins TRBV3-1 (or the pseudogene TRBV3-2) to TRBJ1-5; weak D call: TRBD1 (6 bases). V dropped 1 base and J dropped 6 bases, with 16 bases sitting between them. The V gene's germline CDR1 is LGHDT and CDR2 YNNKEL (reference sequence). The CDR3 length is 16 residues. In nucleotides, the CDR3 is TGTGCCAGCAGCCAAGGGACCCAGGGGTTGGGTCAGCCCCAGCATTTT. Residues: CASSQGTQGLGQPQHF.

The rearrangement uses TRBV7-9 and TRBJ2-7, with 7 bases identical to TRBD1. With V trimmed by 2 bases and J by 5 bases, 9 bases remained unmatched. Germline V CDR1 and CDR2: SEHNR, FQNEAQ (reference sequence). The CDR3 length is 15 residues. CDR3 amino acids: CASSLIGTGVNEQYF. The CDR3 nucleotides are TGTGCCAGCAGCTTAATTGGTACAGGGGTCAACGAGCAGTACTTC.

The rearrangement uses TRBV7-2 and TRBJ1-4; perhaps TRBD1 as D (5 bases). The CDR3 length is 15 residues. Between the trimmed V and J ends, which lost 2 bases and 10 bases, there was a span of 17 bases. The germline CDR1 and CDR2 sequences are SGHTA and FQGNSA. The CDR3 protein is CASSLSRQAQGKLFF. The CDR3 region has the DNA TGTGCCAGCAGCTTATCTAGGCAGGCGCAGGGAAAACTGTTTTTT.

V usage is TRBV18 and J usage is TRBJ2-2; 8 bases align to TRBD2. CDR1 and CDR2 from the germline V gene are KGHSH and LQKENI. V was clipped by 5 bases and J by 0 bases; unmatched bases: 8. This CDR3 is 17 amino acids long. In DNA form, the CDR3 reads TGTGCCAGCTCAGTTTTCGCGGGGGGATCGAACACCGGGGAGCTGTTTTTT. It specifies CASSVFAGGSNTGELFF.

This clone has a single count. Other nucleotide sequences from this sample produce the same CDR3. The genes are TRBV5-1 and TRBJ1-1; no definite D call. Germline lookup yields CDR1 SGHRS and CDR2 YFSETQ. V dropped 0 bases and J dropped 1 base, with 7 bases sitting between them. This CDR3 contains 14 residues. CDR3 in DNA: TGCGCCAGCAGCTTGGCGGGAAGGAACACTGAAGCTTTCTTT. The encoded protein is CASSLAGRNTEAFF.

The chain couples TRBV12-3 or TRBV12-4 to TRBJ1-5; D possibly corresponds to TRBD1 (6 bases). CDR3 length: 13 amino acids. Trimming cost V 3 bases and J 5 bases, with 8 bases left between them. The CDR3 region has the DNA TGTGCCAGCAGTTTTGAGGGGGATCAGCCCCAGCATTTT. Translation: CASSFEGDQPQHF.

The chain couples TRBV6-6 to TRBJ2-1; TRBD2 matches 8 bases. Germline CDR1 and CDR2: MNHNY and SVGAGI (reference sequence). This CDR3 spans 17 amino acids. V shed 6 bases and J 2 bases; nucleotides not matched to a gene: 12. CDR3 amino acids: CASRRAGGAMTYNEQFF. CDR3 coding DNA: TGTGCCAGCAGGCGAGCCGGGGGGGCCATGACCTACAATGAGCAGTTCTTC.

As DNA, the CDR3 is TGTGCCACCAGCAACCCACTGGGAGGGTCTGAAAAACTGTTTTTT. As protein: CATSNPLGGSEKLFF. The J gene is TRBJ1-4, the V gene TRBV15, with D unclear. V lost 4 bases and J lost 7, with 16 bases in between. The CDR3 contains 15 residues. The germline V gene has CDR1 LNHNV and CDR2 YYDKDF (reference sequence).

The J gene is TRBJ1-5, the V gene TRBV24-1, with a weak D call TRBD1 (6 bases). Trimming removed 8 bases at V and 0 bases at J, with 19 bases between. The CDR3 runs 17 residues. Germline CDR1 reads KGHDR; CDR2 reads SFDVKD. The CDR3 bases are TGTGCCACCATATTGATGGGGACACTTTATAGCAATCAGCCCCAGCATTTT. Protein product: CATILMGTLYSNQPQHF.